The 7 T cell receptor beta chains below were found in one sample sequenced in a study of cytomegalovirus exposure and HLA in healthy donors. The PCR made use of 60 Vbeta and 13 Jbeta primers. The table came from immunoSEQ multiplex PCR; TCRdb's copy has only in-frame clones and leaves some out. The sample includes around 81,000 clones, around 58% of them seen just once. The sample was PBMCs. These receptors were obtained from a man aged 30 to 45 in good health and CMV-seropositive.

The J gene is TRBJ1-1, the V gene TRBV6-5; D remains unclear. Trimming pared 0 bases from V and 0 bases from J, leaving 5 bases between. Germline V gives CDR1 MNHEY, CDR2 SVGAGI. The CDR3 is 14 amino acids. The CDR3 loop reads CASSYSAVNTEAFF. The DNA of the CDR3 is TGTGCCAGCAGTTACTCGGCGGTGAACACTGAAGCTTTCTTT.

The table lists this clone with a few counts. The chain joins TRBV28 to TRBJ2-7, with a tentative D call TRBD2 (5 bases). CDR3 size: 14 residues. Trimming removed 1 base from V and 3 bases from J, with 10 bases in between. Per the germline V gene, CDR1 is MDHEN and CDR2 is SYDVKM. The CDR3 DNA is TGTGCCAGCAGTTTATCGGGGTTCGACTACGAGCAGTACTTC. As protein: CASSLSGFDYEQYF. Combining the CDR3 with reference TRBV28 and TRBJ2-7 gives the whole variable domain DVKVTQSSRYLVKRTGEKVFLECVQDMDHENMFWYRQDPGLGLRLIYFSYDVKMKEKGDIPEGYSVSREKKERFSLILESASTNQTSMYLCASSLSGFDYEQYFGPGTRLTVT.

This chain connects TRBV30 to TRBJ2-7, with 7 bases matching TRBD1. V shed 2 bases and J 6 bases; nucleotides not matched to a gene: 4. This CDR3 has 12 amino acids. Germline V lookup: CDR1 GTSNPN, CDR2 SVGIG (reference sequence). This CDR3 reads CAWSTTGSEQYF. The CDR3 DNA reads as TGTGCCTGGAGTACGACAGGGTCCGAGCAGTACTTC.

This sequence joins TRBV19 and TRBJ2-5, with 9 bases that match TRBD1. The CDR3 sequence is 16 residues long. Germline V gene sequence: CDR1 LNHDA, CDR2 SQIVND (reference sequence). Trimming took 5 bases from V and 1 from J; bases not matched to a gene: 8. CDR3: CASSVGTGQPQETQYF. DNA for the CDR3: TGTGCCAGTAGTGTCGGGACAGGGCAACCCCAAGAGACCCAGTACTTC.

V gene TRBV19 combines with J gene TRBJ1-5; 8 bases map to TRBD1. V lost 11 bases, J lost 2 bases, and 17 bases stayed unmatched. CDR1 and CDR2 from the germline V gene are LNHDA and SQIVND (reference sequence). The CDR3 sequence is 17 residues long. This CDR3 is CASQSQGAGSRNQPQHF. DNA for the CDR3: TGTGCCTCCCAAAGCCAGGGGGCTGGTTCGCGCAATCAGCCCCAGCATTTT. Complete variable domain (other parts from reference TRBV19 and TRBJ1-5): DGGITQSPKYLFRKEGQNVTLSCEQNLNHDAMYWYRQDPGQGLRLIYYSQIVNDFQKGDIAEGYSVSREKKESFPLTVTSAQKNPTAFYLCASQSQGAGSRNQPQHFGDGTRLSIL.

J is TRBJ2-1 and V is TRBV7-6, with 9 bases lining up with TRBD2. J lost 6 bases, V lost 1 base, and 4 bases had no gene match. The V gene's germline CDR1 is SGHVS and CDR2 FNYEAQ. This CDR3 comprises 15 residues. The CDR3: CASSLVAGESNEQFF. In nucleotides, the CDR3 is TGTGCCAGCAGCTTAGTAGCGGGGGAATCCAATGAGCAGTTCTTC.

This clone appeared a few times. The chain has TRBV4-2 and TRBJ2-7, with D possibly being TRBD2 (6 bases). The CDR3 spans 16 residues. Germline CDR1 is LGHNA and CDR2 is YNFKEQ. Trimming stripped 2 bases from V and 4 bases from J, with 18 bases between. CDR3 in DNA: TGTGCCAGCAGCCAAAGGCGTTGGCGGGGACTTTACGAGCAGTACTTC. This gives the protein CASSQRRWRGLYEQYF.